The clone carrying this TCR beta chain was counted between two and nine times. The antigen remains undetermined. V was trimmed by 5 bases and J by 0 bases, leaving 11 bases between them. The CDR3 loop spans 15 amino acids. This sample is drawn from a study of T cells after yellow fever vaccination. Study at large: The authors prepared low-cell-number fractions using SMART-Seq v4 Ultra Low Input. General observations from the study: Clonotype sharing between CD4 and CD8 compartments was small.

A process of 5'RACE template switching, which added a universal primer site and UMIs, was used to make TCR cDNA. MiXCR, applied by TCRdb to the 5' RACE reads, yields one record per CDR3 protein. The sample holds some 240,000 distinct CDR3 sequences; approximately 3.6% are singletons and the top ten take under 20%. The receptor comes from a man aged 18 to 29 who received the YFV17D yellow fever vaccine. This rearrangement joins TRBV12-3 or TRBV12-4 to TRBJ1-3; no reliable D call. The material sequenced was PBMCs, taken 15 days after the yellow fever booster vaccination. Here the CDR3 reads CASSDRVSSGNTIYF. CDR3 DNA: TGTGCCAGCAGTGATAGGGTGAGCTCTGGAAACACCATATATTTT.